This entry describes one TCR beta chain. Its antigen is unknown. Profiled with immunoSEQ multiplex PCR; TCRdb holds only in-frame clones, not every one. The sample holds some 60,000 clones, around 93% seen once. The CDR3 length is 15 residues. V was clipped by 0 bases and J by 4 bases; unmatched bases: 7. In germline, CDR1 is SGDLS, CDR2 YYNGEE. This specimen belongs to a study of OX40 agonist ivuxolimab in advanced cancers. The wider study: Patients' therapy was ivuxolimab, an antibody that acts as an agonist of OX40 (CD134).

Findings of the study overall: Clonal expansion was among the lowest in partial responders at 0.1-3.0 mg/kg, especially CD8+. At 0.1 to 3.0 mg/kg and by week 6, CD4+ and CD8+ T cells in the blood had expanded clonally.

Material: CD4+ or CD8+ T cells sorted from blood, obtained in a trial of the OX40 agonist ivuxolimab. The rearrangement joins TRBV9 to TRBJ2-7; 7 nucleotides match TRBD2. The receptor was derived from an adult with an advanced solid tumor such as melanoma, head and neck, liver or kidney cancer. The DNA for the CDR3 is TGTGCCAGCAGCGTAGCGAGCGGGGCCGGGTACGAGCAGTACTTC. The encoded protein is CASSVASGAGYEQYF.